The present TCR beta chain was sequenced within a study of T cells in narcolepsy. This CDR3 contains 11 residues. From germline, CDR1 is SQVTM and CDR2 ANQGSEA. Trimming removed 6 bases at V and 7 bases at J, with 12 bases between. Study conclusions and caveats: HCRT-specific and TRIB2-specific autoreactive clonotypes appeared among same-patient CSF and blood CD4+ clonotypes. Reportedly, autoreactive clonotypes were serially detected in patients' blood but not controls'.

Produced via immunoSEQ multiplex PCR; TCRdb's table is partial and in-frame only. Of about 18,000 clones listed, approximately 84% are singletons. As to this clone: What it binds is not known.

Sequencing used memory (CD45RA-) CD4+ T cells from blood. The TCR comes from a human donor in good health. The V call is TRBV29-1, the J call TRBJ1-1; D is possibly TRBD1 (5 bases). The CDR3 DNA sequence: TGCAGCGTGGCCCGGGGGGGTGAAGCTTTCTTT. Its translation: CSVARGGEAFF.